The rows below give T cell receptor beta chains drawn from one sample of a study of blood T cell repertoires in COVID-19. The assay was immunoSEQ multiplex PCR, and TCRdb's table has in-frame clones only and misses some. The top ten clones hold about 19% of a sample with approximately 120,000 clones, 75% to 90% of them seen once. Sequencing was carried out using peripheral blood. The source of these receptors is a human donor with acute or convalescent COVID-19. The donor label of this sample is uncertain. CDR3s include the opening cysteine and the closing phenylalanine or tryptophan. Fields, in order: D gene, V gene, J gene, clone size, CDR3 protein, CDR3 DNA. A D gene is named only where the DNA matches it firmly. Size tells how often a clone was seen (once, few, many) or the class of an expanded clone, and some rows leave it out.

D gene: .
V gene: TRBV18
J gene: TRBJ2-6
clone size: few
CDR3 protein: CASSPLESGANVLTF
CDR3 DNA: TGTGCCAGCTCACCCCTGGAGTCTGGGGCCAACGTCCTGACTTTC

D gene: .
V gene: TRBV5-4
J gene: TRBJ1-2
clone size: .
CDR3 protein: CASSFEKLYGYTF
CDR3 DNA: TGTGCCAGCAGCTTCGAAAAACTCTATGGCTACACCTTC

D gene: TRBD1
V gene: TRBV2
J gene: TRBJ1-6
clone size: .
CDR3 protein: CASSGTGKFNSPLHF
CDR3 DNA: TGTGCCAGCAGTGGGACAGGAAAGTTTAATTCACCCCTCCACTTT

D gene: .
V gene: TRBV25-1
J gene: TRBJ2-1
clone size: .
CDR3 protein: CASSGSGSTYNEQFF
CDR3 DNA: TGTGCCAGCAGTGGTTCAGGTAGTACCTACAATGAGCAGTTCTTC

D gene: TRBD2
V gene: TRBV7-2
J gene: TRBJ2-1
clone size: .
CDR3 protein: CASSLLPSGSSYNEQFF
CDR3 DNA: TGTGCCAGCAGCTTATTGCCTAGCGGGAGCTCCTACAATGAGCAGTTCTTC

D gene: .
V gene: TRBV7-9
J gene: TRBJ1-2
clone size: .
CDR3 protein: CASSPGQRHGYTF
CDR3 DNA: TGTGCCAGCAGCCCAGGACAGAGACATGGCTACACCTTC

D gene: .
V gene: TRBV24-1
J gene: TRBJ2-7
clone size: .
CDR3 protein: CATSETGTRSSYEQYF
CDR3 DNA: TGTGCCACCAGTGAGACAGGAACCCGGAGCTCCTACGAGCAGTACTTC

D gene: TRBD2
V gene: TRBV3-1/TRBV3-2
J gene: TRBJ2-5
clone size: .
CDR3 protein: CASSPLTSGSGETQYF
CDR3 DNA: TGTGCCAGCAGCCCACTGACTAGCGGGAGCGGCGAGACCCAGTACTTC

D gene: .
V gene: TRBV30
J gene: TRBJ2-1
clone size: once
CDR3 protein: CAWSGGIGEQFF
CDR3 DNA: TGTGCCTGGAGTGGAGGAATTGGTGAGCAGTTCTTC

D gene: TRBD1
V gene: TRBV5-1
J gene: TRBJ1-1
clone size: .
CDR3 protein: CASSLRGHTEAFF
CDR3 DNA: TGCGCCAGCAGCTTGAGGGGGCACACTGAAGCTTTCTTT

D gene: TRBD1
V gene: TRBV9
J gene: TRBJ1-4
clone size: .
CDR3 protein: CASSAYPGTGWEKLFF
CDR3 DNA: TGTGCCAGCAGCGCTTACCCCGGGACAGGGTGGGAAAAACTGTTTTTT

D gene: TRBD2
V gene: TRBV10-2
J gene: TRBJ2-1
clone size: once
CDR3 protein: CASSEHGLAGGEQFF
CDR3 DNA: TGCGCCAGCAGTGAGCATGGACTAGCGGGGGGCGAGCAGTTCTTC

D gene: TRBD2
V gene: TRBV29-1
J gene: TRBJ2-3
clone size: .
CDR3 protein: CSAEGAGGRTDTQYF
CDR3 DNA: TGCAGCGCCGAAGGGGCGGGAGGGCGCACAGATACGCAGTATTTT

D gene: TRBD1
V gene: TRBV24-1
J gene: TRBJ2-7
clone size: .
CDR3 protein: CATSDVWDREYEQYF
CDR3 DNA: TGTGCCACCAGTGATGTATGGGACAGAGAATACGAGCAGTACTTC

D gene: .
V gene: TRBV5-6
J gene: TRBJ2-2
clone size: .
CDR3 protein: CASSRSGGSRTGELFF
CDR3 DNA: TGTGCCAGCAGCCGGTCTGGCGGCAGTCGTACCGGGGAGCTGTTTTTT

D gene: .
V gene: TRBV15
J gene: TRBJ2-3
clone size: .
CDR3 protein: CATSRDYSRIDTQYF
CDR3 DNA: TGTGCCACCAGCAGAGATTATAGTCGCATAGATACGCAGTATTTT

D gene: TRBD1
V gene: TRBV5-5
J gene: TRBJ2-7
clone size: .
CDR3 protein: CASSSGQTTYEQYF
CDR3 DNA: TGTGCCAGCAGTTCGGGACAGACAACCTACGAGCAGTACTTC

D gene: .
V gene: TRBV7-2
J gene: TRBJ2-1
clone size: .
CDR3 protein: CASSSTSDQGQFF
CDR3 DNA: TGTGCCAGCAGCTCTACCTCTGATCAGGGCCAGTTCTTC